There are many counts of the clone carrying this T cell receptor beta chain. The CDR3 is 14 residues long. V was trimmed by 4 bases and J by 0 bases, leaving 10 bases between them. Germline V gene lookup returns CDR1 WNHNN and CDR2 SYGVQD (reference sequence). TCRdb re-called the 5' RACE reads through MiXCR, storing one row per CDR3 protein. Of 95,000 or so distinct CDR3 sequences listed, 7% to 9% are singletons. This specimen belongs to a study of spatial heterogeneity in lung cancer. Time point described: sample taken at primary tumor resection. Frozen PBMC, nontumor lung or tumor provided whole RNA, which was sequenced unsorted. The donors comprised 70 to 85 untreated early-stage non-small cell lung cancer patients.

Sequencing used PBMCs, obtained at surgery. The clonotype originates from a male donor with early-stage non-small cell lung cancer. The V gene is TRBV10-1, the J gene TRBJ2-7; possibly TRBD1 for D (6 bases). Here the CDR3 DNA reads TGCGCCAGCAGTGCGACAGGATTCTCCTACGAGCAGTACTTC. Protein product: CASSATGFSYEQYF.